This TCR beta chain was observed in a study of control samples from healthy donors and cancer patients. V lost 8 bases and J 8 bases, leaving 15 bases between the germline ends. The CDR3 has 13 residues. Profiling relied on immunoSEQ multiplex PCR, and the TCRdb table lists in-frame clones only, not all of them. The table lists some 110,000 clones, roughly nine tenths of them singletons. The chain employs TRBV12-3 or TRBV12-4 and TRBJ2-2; no reliable D call. Specimen: PBMCs. The origin of this receptor is a woman aged 50 to 65 with colorectal cancer. CDR3 protein: CASSRHILGELFF. DNA for the CDR3: TGTGCCAGCTCAAGACATATCCTAGGGGAGCTGTTTTTT.